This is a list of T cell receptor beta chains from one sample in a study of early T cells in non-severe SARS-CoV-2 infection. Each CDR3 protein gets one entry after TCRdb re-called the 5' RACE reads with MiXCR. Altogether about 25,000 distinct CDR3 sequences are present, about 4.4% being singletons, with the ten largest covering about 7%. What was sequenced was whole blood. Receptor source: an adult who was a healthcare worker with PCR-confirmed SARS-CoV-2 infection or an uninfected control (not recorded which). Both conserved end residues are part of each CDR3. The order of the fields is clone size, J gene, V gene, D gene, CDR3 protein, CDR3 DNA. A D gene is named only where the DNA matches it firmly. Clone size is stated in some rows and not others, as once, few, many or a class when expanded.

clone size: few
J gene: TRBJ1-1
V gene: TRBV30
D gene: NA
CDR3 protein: CAWSVNVNTEAFF
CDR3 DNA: TGTGCCTGGAGTGTAAATGTGAACACTGAAGCTTTCTTT

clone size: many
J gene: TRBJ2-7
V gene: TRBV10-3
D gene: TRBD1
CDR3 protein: CAISIWGQTYEQYF
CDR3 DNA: TGTGCCATCAGTATTTGGGGACAGACCTACGAGCAGTACTTC

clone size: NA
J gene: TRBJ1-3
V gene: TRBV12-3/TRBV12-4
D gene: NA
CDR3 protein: CASSLVRNTIYF
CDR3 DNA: TGTGCCAGCAGTTTAGTTCGGAACACCATATATTTT

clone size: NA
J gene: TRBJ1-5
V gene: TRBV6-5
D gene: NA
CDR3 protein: CASSRGSNQPQHF
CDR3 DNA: TGTGCCAGCAGCAGGGGCAGCAATCAGCCCCAGCATTTT

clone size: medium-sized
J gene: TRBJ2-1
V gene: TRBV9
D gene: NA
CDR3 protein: CASSAPIGGSYNEQFF
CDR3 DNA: TGTGCCAGCAGCGCTCCCATAGGAGGCTCCTACAATGAGCAGTTCTTC

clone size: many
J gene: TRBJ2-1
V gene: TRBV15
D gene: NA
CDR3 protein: CATSRAFGQETYNEQFF
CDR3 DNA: TGTGCCACCAGCAGAGCGTTCGGGCAAGAAACCTACAATGAGCAGTTCTTC

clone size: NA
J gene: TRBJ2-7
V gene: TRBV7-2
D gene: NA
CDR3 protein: CASSSTGVEQYF
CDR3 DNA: TGTGCCAGCAGCTCGACAGGAGTCGAGCAGTACTTC

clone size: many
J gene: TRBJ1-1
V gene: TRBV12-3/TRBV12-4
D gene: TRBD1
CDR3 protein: CASSPPNRGANTEAFF
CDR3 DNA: TGTGCCAGCAGTCCACCCAACAGGGGCGCAAACACTGAAGCTTTCTTT

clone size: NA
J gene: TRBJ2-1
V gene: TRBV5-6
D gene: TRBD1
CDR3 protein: CASSFGARTGSNEQFF
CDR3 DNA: TGTGCCAGCAGCTTTGGGGCCCGGACAGGGTCCAATGAGCAGTTCTTC

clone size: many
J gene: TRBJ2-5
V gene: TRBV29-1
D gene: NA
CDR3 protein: CSVPGTQETQYF
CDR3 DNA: TGCAGCGTCCCGGGAACCCAAGAGACCCAGTACTTC

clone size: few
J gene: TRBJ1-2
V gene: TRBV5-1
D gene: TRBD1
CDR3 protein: CASSRDSFTGGYTF
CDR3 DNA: TGCGCCAGCAGCCGGGACAGCTTCACTGGGGGCTACACCTTC

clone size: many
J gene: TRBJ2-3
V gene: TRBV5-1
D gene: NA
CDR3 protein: CASSDPGGTDTQYF
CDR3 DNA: TGCGCCAGCAGCGATCCGGGGGGCACAGATACGCAGTATTTT

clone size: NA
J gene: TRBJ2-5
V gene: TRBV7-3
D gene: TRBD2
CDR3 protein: CARKRTSAQETQYF
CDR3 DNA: TGTGCCAGGAAGAGGACTAGCGCTCAAGAGACCCAGTACTTC

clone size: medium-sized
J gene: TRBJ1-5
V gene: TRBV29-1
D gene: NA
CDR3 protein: CSVVVGGRTNQPQHF
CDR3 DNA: TGCAGCGTTGTTGTGGGGGGTAGAACAAATCAGCCCCAGCATTTT

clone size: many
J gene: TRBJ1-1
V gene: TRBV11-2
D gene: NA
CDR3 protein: CASTLGGLNTEAFF
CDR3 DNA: TGTGCCAGCACCCTCGGGGGTTTAAACACTGAAGCTTTCTTT

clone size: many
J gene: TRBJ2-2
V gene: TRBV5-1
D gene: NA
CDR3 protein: CASSFTLPGNTGELFF
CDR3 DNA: TGCGCCAGCAGCTTCACACTACCGGGGAACACCGGGGAGCTGTTTTTT

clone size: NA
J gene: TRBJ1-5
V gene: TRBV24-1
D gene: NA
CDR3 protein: CATSDSRKGNQPQHF
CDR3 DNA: TGTGCCACCAGTGATTCGAGAAAGGGCAATCAGCCCCAGCATTTT

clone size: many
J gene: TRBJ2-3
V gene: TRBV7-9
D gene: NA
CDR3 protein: CASSLVDSTDTQYF
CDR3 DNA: TGTGCCAGCAGCTTAGTGGATAGCACAGATACGCAGTATTTT

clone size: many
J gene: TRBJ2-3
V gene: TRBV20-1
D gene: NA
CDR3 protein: CSARATIEDTQYF
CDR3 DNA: TGCAGTGCTAGAGCAACGATAGAAGATACGCAGTATTTT

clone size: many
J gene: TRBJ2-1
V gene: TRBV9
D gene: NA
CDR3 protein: CASSVRLDKTRGSYNEQFF
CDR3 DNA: TGTGCCAGCAGCGTAAGGTTGGACAAAACCCGGGGGTCCTACAATGAGCAGTTCTTC

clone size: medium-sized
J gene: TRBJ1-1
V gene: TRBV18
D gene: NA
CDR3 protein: CASSPEMNTEAFF
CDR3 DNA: TGTGCCAGCTCACCAGAGATGAACACTGAAGCTTTCTTT

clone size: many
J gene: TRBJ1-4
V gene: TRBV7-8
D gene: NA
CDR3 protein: CASSLAAGAGSEKLFF
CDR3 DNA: TGTGCCAGCAGCTTAGCCGCAGGGGCCGGTAGTGAAAAACTGTTTTTT

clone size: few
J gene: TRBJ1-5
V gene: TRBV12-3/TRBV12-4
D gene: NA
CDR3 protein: CASSSRHPNQPQHF
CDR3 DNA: TGTGCCAGCAGTTCCCGGCATCCCAATCAGCCCCAGCATTTT

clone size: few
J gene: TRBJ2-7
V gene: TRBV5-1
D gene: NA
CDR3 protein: CASSIRDISGEQYF
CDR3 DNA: TGCGCCAGCAGCATTCGGGACATATCTGGGGAGCAGTACTTC

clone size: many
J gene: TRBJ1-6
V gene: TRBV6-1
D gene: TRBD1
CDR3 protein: CASSRETGEHSPLHF
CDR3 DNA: TGTGCCAGCAGTCGGGAGACAGGGGAACATTCACCCCTCCACTTT

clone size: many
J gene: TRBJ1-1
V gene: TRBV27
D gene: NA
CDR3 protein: CASRRGYRDTEAFF
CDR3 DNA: TGTGCCAGCAGGAGGGGGTATAGGGACACTGAAGCTTTCTTT

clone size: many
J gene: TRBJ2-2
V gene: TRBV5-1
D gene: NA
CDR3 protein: CASSFSGRRTGELFF
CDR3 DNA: TGCGCCAGCAGCTTCTCCGGGCGGCGCACCGGGGAGCTGTTTTTT

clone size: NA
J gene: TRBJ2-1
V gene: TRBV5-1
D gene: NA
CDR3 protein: CASSLDRQQFF
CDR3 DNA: TGCGCCAGCAGTTTGGACAGACAGCAGTTCTTC

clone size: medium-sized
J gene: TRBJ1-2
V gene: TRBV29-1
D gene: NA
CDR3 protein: CSVDSDSYLYGYTF
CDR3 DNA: TGCAGCGTTGATTCCGACAGCTATCTTTATGGCTACACCTTC

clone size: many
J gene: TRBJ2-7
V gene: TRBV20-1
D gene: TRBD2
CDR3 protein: CSASNRGGYEQYF
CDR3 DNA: TGCAGTGCTAGTAATCGGGGGGGTTACGAGCAGTACTTC

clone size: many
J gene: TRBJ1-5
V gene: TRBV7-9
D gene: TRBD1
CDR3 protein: CASSKTGTGDQPQHF
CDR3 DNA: TGTGCCAGCAGCAAAACCGGGACAGGGGATCAGCCCCAGCATTTT

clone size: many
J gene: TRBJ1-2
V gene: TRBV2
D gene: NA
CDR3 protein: CASSVGLGGGYTF
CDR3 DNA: TGTGCCAGCAGTGTTGGACTTGGAGGAGGCTACACCTTC

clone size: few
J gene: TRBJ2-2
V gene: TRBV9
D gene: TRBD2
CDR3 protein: CASSVTSGETGELFF
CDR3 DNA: TGTGCCAGCAGCGTAACCAGCGGGGAGACCGGGGAGCTGTTTTTT

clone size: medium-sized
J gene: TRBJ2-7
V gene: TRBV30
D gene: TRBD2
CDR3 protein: CAWNAGGLTYEQYF
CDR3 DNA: TGTGCCTGGAATGCGGGAGGCCTTACCTACGAGCAGTACTTC

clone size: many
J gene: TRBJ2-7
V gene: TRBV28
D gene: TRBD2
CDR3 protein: CASTSSGRTIYEQYF
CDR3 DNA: TGTGCCAGCACCAGTAGCGGGAGGACCATCTACGAGCAGTACTTC

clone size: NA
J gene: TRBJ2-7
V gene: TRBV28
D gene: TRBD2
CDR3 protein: CASRLGLAGAGEQYF
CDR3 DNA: TGTGCCAGCAGATTAGGACTAGCGGGAGCTGGGGAGCAGTACTTC

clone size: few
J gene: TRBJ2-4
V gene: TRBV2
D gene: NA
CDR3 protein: CASMRGSAKNIQYF
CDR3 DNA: TGTGCCAGCATGCGAGGGTCAGCCAAAAACATTCAGTACTTC

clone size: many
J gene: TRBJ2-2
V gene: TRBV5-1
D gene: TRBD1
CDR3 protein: CASRYPRTGNTGELFF
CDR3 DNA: TGCGCCAGCCGCTACCCGCGGACAGGGAACACCGGGGAGCTGTTTTTT

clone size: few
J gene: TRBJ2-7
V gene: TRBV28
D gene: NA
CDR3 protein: CASSMGQPWEQYF
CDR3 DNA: TGTGCCAGCAGTATGGGCCAGCCCTGGGAGCAGTACTTC

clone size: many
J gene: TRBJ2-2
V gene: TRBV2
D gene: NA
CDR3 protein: CASRSENTGELFF
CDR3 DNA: TGTGCCAGCAGATCGGAAAACACCGGGGAGCTGTTTTTT

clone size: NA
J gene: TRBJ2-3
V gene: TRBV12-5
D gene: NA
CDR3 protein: CASGPRLWDTQYF
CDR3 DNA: TGTGCTAGTGGTCCACGCCTATGGGATACGCAGTATTTT

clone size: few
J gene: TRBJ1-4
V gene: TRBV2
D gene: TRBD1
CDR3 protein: CASSEGDSVTTNEKLFF
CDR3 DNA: TGTGCCAGCAGTGAAGGGGACAGCGTTACCACTAATGAAAAACTGTTTTTT

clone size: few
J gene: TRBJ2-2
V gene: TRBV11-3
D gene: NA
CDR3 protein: CASSLDSYTGELFF
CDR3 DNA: TGTGCCAGCAGCTTAGACAGCTACACCGGGGAGCTGTTTTTT

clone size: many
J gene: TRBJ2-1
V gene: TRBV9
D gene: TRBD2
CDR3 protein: CASSPRLAAYNEQFF
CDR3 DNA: TGTGCCAGCAGCCCGAGACTAGCAGCCTACAATGAGCAGTTCTTC

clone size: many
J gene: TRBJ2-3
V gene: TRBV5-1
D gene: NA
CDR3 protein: CASSPGVIDTQYF
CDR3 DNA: TGCGCCAGCAGCCCCGGGGTTATAGATACGCAGTATTTT

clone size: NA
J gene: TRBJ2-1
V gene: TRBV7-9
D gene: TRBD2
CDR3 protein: CASSSSGGSYNEQFF
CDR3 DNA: TGTGCCAGCAGCTCTAGCGGAGGCTCCTACAATGAGCAGTTCTTC

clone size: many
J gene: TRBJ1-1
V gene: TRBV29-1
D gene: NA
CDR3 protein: CSVNIGWKEEAFF
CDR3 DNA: TGCAGCGTAAACATCGGGTGGAAAGAAGAAGCTTTCTTT

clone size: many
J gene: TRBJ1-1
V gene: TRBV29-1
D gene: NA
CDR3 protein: CSVLPIYNTEAFF
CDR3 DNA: TGCAGCGTTCTGCCTATTTACAACACTGAAGCTTTCTTT

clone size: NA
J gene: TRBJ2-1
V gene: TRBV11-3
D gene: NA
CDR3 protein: CASSPRPSDDGEQFF
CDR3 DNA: TGTGCCAGCAGCCCCAGACCTAGCGACGATGGTGAGCAGTTCTTC

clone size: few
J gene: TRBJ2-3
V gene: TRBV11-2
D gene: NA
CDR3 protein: CASSLDKDTQYF
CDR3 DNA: TGTGCCAGCAGCTTAGATAAAGATACGCAGTATTTT

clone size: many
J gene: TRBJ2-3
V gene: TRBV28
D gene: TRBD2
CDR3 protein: CASSPGASGRYTQYF
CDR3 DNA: TGTGCCAGCAGCCCTGGGGCTAGCGGGAGGTATACGCAGTATTTT